The 3 T cell receptor beta chains below were found in one sample sequenced in a study of blood T cell repertoires in COVID-19 (dated by TCRdb to about 2020). The method was the immunoSEQ multiplex PCR assay. Imported from immuneACCESS, the table was reduced by TCRdb to in-frame sequences with V and J called. These copies leave out some clones; in studies compared against another copy, an unresolved V gene accounts for under half, and the cause of the remainder is not known. This sample holds 300,000 or so clones; roughly 89% were observed only once. Roughly 2.9% of the sample is taken by the ten largest. The specimen sequenced was PBMCs or T cells enriched from blood (not recorded which). Receptors were obtained from a woman aged 45-59 years who had been exposed to COVID-19.

The J gene is TRBJ1-4, the V gene TRBV19; D not certain. V dropped 3 bases and J dropped 0 bases, with 14 bases sitting between them. This CDR3 contains 17 residues. Germline CDR1 is LNHDA and CDR2 is SQIVND (reference sequence). In DNA, the CDR3 is TGTGCCAGTAGTATGGCTTGGGCAATAGCAACTAATGAAAAACTGTTTTTT. This translates into CASSMAWAIATNEKLFF.

V is TRBV5-1 and J is TRBJ2-7, with D uncertain. Trimming left V 5 bases short and J 2 bases short, with 8 bases between. Germline CDR1 reads SGHRS; CDR2 reads YFSETQ. The CDR3 runs 12 residues. Here the CDR3 DNA reads TGCGCCAGCAGAGGAGAGACCTACGAGCAGTACTTC. It yields the protein CASRGETYEQYF.

The rearrangement uses TRBV3-1 (or the pseudogene TRBV3-2) and TRBJ2-2; the match to TRBD1 covers 8 bases. The CDR3 has 15 residues. Germline V gene sequence: CDR1 LGHDT, CDR2 YNNKEL (reference sequence). The V segment lost 5 bases and the J segment 5 bases; nucleotides outside the gene matches: 7. The chain's CDR3 is CASSSWTGSTGELFF. The CDR3 region has the DNA TGTGCCAGCAGCTCCTGGACAGGGTCGACCGGGGAGCTGTTTTTT.